This is a list of T cell receptor beta chains from one sample in a study of OX40 agonist ivuxolimab in advanced cancers. Sequenced by immunoSEQ multiplex PCR; TCRdb stores in-frame clones only, minus some. The table has about 73,000 clones, around 89% seen once. The sample was CD4+ or CD8+ T cells sorted from blood, taken in a trial of the OX40 agonist ivuxolimab. These TCRs come from an adult with an advanced solid tumor such as melanoma, head and neck, liver or kidney cancer. The CDR3 runs from the conserved cysteine through the conserved F or W.

J gene	V gene	CDR3 protein
TRBJ2-7	TRBV7-3	CASSLGYGDTYEQYF
TRBJ2-1	TRBV7-3	CASSPPGRNYNEQFF
TRBJ2-7	TRBV7-2	CASSPLRLYYEQYF
TRBJ1-5	TRBV4-1	CASSQGGQGARNQPQHF
TRBJ2-7	TRBV27	CASSLREAHYEQYF
TRBJ2-6	TRBV29-1	CSVEEAGQAYSGANVLTF
TRBJ2-1	TRBV28	CASSLYLGKQFF
TRBJ1-2	TRBV27	CASSLSSLGWNGYTF
TRBJ2-7	TRBV7-9	CASSSGTSDYEQYF
TRBJ2-7	TRBV6-1	CASSEEAGAYEQYF
TRBJ1-6	TRBV27	CASRSNTGKHNSPLHF
TRBJ2-3	TRBV14	CASSPWTRKDTQYF
TRBJ2-7	TRBV10-3	CAISGVSGSSYEQYF
TRBJ2-5	TRBV27	CASSPATGGQETQYF
TRBJ2-3	TRBV9	CASSVDTSTDTQYF
TRBJ1-1	TRBV5-8	CASSLPGRSREGAFF
TRBJ2-7	TRBV7-3	CASSCFDRGRIYEQYF
TRBJ2-1	TRBV27	CASSLKGHNEQFF
TRBJ1-2	TRBV4-1	CASSQVGQGNNYGYTF
TRBJ2-7	TRBV27	CASSLGRRSYEQYF
TRBJ2-7	TRBV5-4	CATRWDKGSYEQYF
TRBJ2-3	TRBV18	CASSPVASLAGPTDTQYF
TRBJ1-5	TRBV10-2	CASSQGGDSNQPQHF
TRBJ1-1	TRBV19	CASSIDLQGRVAFF
TRBJ2-3	TRBV7-9	CASSPTSGGTDTQYF
TRBJ2-7	TRBV29-1	CSVEDSQQYF
TRBJ2-7	TRBV19	CASSMETGPYEQYF
TRBJ1-1	TRBV9	CASSGTHRLNTEAFF
TRBJ2-2	TRBV28	CASSFLAELTGELFF
TRBJ1-2	TRBV6-1	CASSEALVRFNYGYTF
TRBJ1-2	TRBV7-9	CASSYTGGYGYTF
TRBJ2-7	TRBV27	CASSPSGGGSVSSYEQYF
TRBJ2-7	TRBV27	CASSPTISGQGNEQYF
TRBJ2-7	TRBV5-1	CASSLAAGAYEQYF
TRBJ1-6	TRBV27	CASRGQGNSPLHF
TRBJ2-7	TRBV5-4	CASSGGLAGREQYF
TRBJ2-3	TRBV9	CASSVSGSTDTQYF
TRBJ1-2	TRBV11-2	CASSFDVDYGYTF
TRBJ2-1	TRBV7-9	CAAGGAGPPNEQFF
TRBJ2-7	TRBV7-3	CASSLGVTSTYEQYF
TRBJ2-2	TRBV13	CASSIGAGGGLNTGELFF
TRBJ1-5	TRBV5-8	CASSGWGGGNQPQHF
TRBJ2-1	TRBV7-6	CASSPRTSGGAGTYNEQFF
TRBJ2-1	TRBV19	CASSIDLETNEQFF
TRBJ2-7	TRBV4-1	CASSQDHGTYEQYF
TRBJ2-7	TRBV19	CASSIWDQSYEQYF
TRBJ1-1	TRBV29-1	CSVDGQNTEAFF
TRBJ2-5	TRBV4-1	CASSQVLFRARETQYF
TRBJ2-4	TRBV27	CASSSGVDIQYF
TRBJ2-1	TRBV11-2	CASSLGLGNHNEQFF
TRBJ2-2	TRBV5-6	CASSLDRSGTGELFF